This TCR beta chain was identified during a study of glioma-infiltrating T cells after dendritic cell vaccination. Trimming left V 0 bases short and J 2 bases short, with 7 bases between. This CDR3 comprises 15 residues. From germline, CDR1 is LNHDA and CDR2 SQIVND (reference sequence). Documented time point: after dendritic cell vaccination, including at tumor progression/relapse. Generated by immunoSEQ multiplex PCR, the TCRdb table keeps only in-frame clones and is missing some. The data hold roughly 80,000 clones, with 87% observed a single time. This clonotype originated in a human donor with glioblastoma. The genes are TRBV19 and TRBJ2-2; D unclear. This material consisted of blood, taken after dendritic cell vaccination. CDR3 DNA sequence: TGTGCCAGTAGTATAGAAGCTCGAAACACCGGGGAGCTGTTTTTT. Amino acids: CASSIEARNTGELFF.